A single sample gave rise to the 22 T cell receptor beta chains below, sequenced in a study of type 1 and type 2 diabetes patients (dated by TCRdb to the mid-2010s). The sample was run on an Illumina MiSeq. TCRbeta CDR3 amplification used genomic DNA from the sorted T cell subsets as template. The TCRbeta CDR3 region was amplified by multiplex PCR with 30 forward and 13 reverse primers. TCRdb cleaned the public reads at Q25 with fastp, built clones with MiXCR and kept in-frame beta chains. Rows with one shared CDR3 protein collapse into an entry with the most common genes and DNA. Present in this sample are fewer than 350,000 distinct CDR3 sequences, roughly 50% of which were seen just once. The top ten constitute roughly an eighth of the sample. What was sequenced was peripheral blood mononuclear cells (PBMCs). The receptors stem from a man in his late teens or twenties with type 2 diabetes.

J is TRBJ1-1 and V is TRBV3-1; D remains unclear. Trimming cost V 5 bases and J 9 bases, with 13 bases left between them. The CDR3 is 12 amino acids. From germline, CDR1 is LGHDT and CDR2 YNNKEL (reference sequence). This CDR3 is CASSVKTTKAFF. The CDR3, as DNA: TGTGCCAGCAGCGTAAAAACTACTAAAGCTTTCTTT.

Comments on this clonotype: Sequence at one end of the junction differs from germline and may be a read error. The chain employs TRBV7-8 and TRBJ2-2; 8 positions agree with TRBD2. The germline CDR1 and CDR2 sequences are SGHVS and FQNEAQ. The CDR3 is 15 residues long. The CDR3 region is CASSIAGTNTGELFF. CDR3 DNA: TGTGCCAGCAGCATAGCGGGAACGAACACCGGGGAGCTGTTTTTT. The variable domain in full, with the rest retrieved from reference TRBV7-8 and TRBJ2-2, is GAGVSQSPRYKVAKRGQDVALRCDPISGHVSLFWYQQALGQGPEFLTYFQNEAQLDKSGLPSDRFFAERPEGSVSTLKIQRTQQEDSAVYLCASSIAGTNTGELFFGEGSRLTVL.

The chain links TRBV6-6 to TRBJ2-2; D possibly matches TRBD1 or TRBD2 (5 bases each). The germline V gene has CDR1 MNHNY and CDR2 SVGAGI (reference sequence). Trimming took off 11 bases at V and 3 bases at J, with 16 bases between the two ends. This CDR3 contains 14 residues. In DNA, the CDR3 is TGTGCCGCTCGGGACGTGAGGGACACCGGGGAGCTGTTTTTT. This sequence encodes CAARDVRDTGELFF.

CDR3 DNA: TGTGCCAGCAGGGGCCCGGTCGAGCAGTACTTC. Translating gives CASRGPVEQYF. The V and J genes are TRBV2 and TRBJ2-7; D gene uncertain. In germline, CDR1 is SNHLY, CDR2 FYNNEI. The V and J ends lost 6 bases and 6 bases respectively, with 9 bases between them. This CDR3 has 11 amino acids.

This clonotype was detected a few times. J is TRBJ1-6 and V is TRBV27, with D perhaps matching TRBD1 (5 bases). CDR1 and CDR2 (germline): MNHEY, SMNVEV (reference sequence). Trimming took off 6 bases at V and 10 bases at J, with 16 bases between the two ends. The CDR3 is made up of 14 amino acids. The DNA of the CDR3 is TGTGCCAGCAGCCCTCGAGGGGAAACCTCACCCCTCCACTTT. Translating gives CASSPRGETSPLHF.

Comments on this clonotype: It is unclear where the CDR3 begins or ends on the DNA, so no DNA is shown, and the CDR3 is as TCRdb lists it. The chain employs TRBV20-1 and TRBJ2-5; the DNA was not compared with TRBD2, the D call given in the table. Germline loops: CDR1 DFQATT, CDR2 SNEGSKA (reference sequence). The CDR3 is 17 residues long, counting both termini. The CDR3 region is CSKIGLSTDTQYFGPGF.

The V and J genes are TRBV7-8 and TRBJ1-5; no clear D. Trimming took 0 bases from V and 0 from J, leaving 18 bases between them. CDR1 is SGHVS, CDR2 FQNEAQ, per germline. This CDR3 comprises 19 residues. The CDR3 protein is CASSLAFVQRGYSNQPQHF. In DNA, the CDR3 is TGTGCCAGCAGCTTAGCGTTCGTACAGAGAGGTTATAGCAATCAGCCCCAGCATTTT.

The chain combines TRBV19 with TRBJ1-2; 8 bases map to TRBD1. Germline CDR1 LNHDA, CDR2 SQIVND (reference sequence). The CDR3 has 14 residues. The junction had 6 bases not matched to a gene; V was cut back by 1 base and J by 8 bases. CDR3 bases: TGTGCCAGTAGTATAGGGCAGGGGGCTCGAGGCTACACCTTC. Protein sequence: CASSIGQGARGYTF.

V usage is TRBV30 and J usage is TRBJ2-5; no firm D call. V shed 1 base and J shed 0 bases, with 9 bases lying between them. This CDR3 contains 14 residues. CDR1 and CDR2 from the germline V gene are GTSNPN and SVGIG (reference sequence). CDR3 region: CAWSAHTDQETQYF. CDR3 coding DNA: TGTGCCTGGAGTGCCCATACGGACCAAGAGACCCAGTACTTC.

A few counts support this clonotype. V usage is TRBV10-3 and J usage is TRBJ1-1; the match to TRBD1 covers 10 bases. This CDR3 has 13 residues. The germline V gene encodes CDR1 ENHRY and CDR2 SYGVKD. Germline trimming cut 5 bases from V and 6 bases from J; bases unmatched to any gene: 3. CDR3 in DNA: TGTGCCATCAGTCCGACAGGGGGCCCTGAAGCTTTCTTT. It yields the protein CAISPTGGPEAFF.

The V and J genes are TRBV20-1 and TRBJ2-5; 7 nucleotides line up with TRBD2. After removal of 6 bases from V and 3 bases from J, the junction contained 4 bases not matched to a gene. This CDR3 comprises 12 residues. The germline V gene encodes CDR1 DFQATT and CDR2 SNEGSKA (reference sequence). The CDR3, as DNA: TGCAGTGCGCCCGGGACTAAAGAGACCCAGTACTTC. This encodes CSAPGTKETQYF.

This chain joins TRBV7-8 and TRBJ2-7; 9 nucleotides align to TRBD1. Germline CDR1 SGHVS, CDR2 FQNEAQ. The V gene end was trimmed by 0 bases and the J gene end by 6 bases; junction bases not matched to a gene: 3. The CDR3 runs 14 residues. The CDR3 region is CASSLAGTGPEQYF. As DNA, the CDR3 is TGTGCCAGCAGCTTAGCAGGGACAGGGCCCGAGCAGTACTTC.

The rearrangement links TRBV27 to TRBJ1-2; D unresolved. CDR1 and CDR2 from the germline V gene are MNHEY and SMNVEV (reference sequence). Between the trimmed V and J ends, which lost 4 bases and 1 base, there was a span of 7 bases. The CDR3 length is 13 residues. DNA for the CDR3: TGTGCCAGCAGTTCTGCTCTTAACTATGGCTACACCTTC. This gives the protein CASSSALNYGYTF.

V gene TRBV19 combines with J gene TRBJ1-2; D not resolved. Trimming left V 0 bases short and J 8 bases short, with 10 bases between. This CDR3 is built from 13 residues. Germline CDR1 reads LNHDA; CDR2 reads SQIVND (reference sequence). Here the CDR3 reads CASSIDGGNGYTF. CDR3 DNA sequence: TGTGCCAGTAGTATAGATGGAGGGAACGGCTACACCTTC.

The J gene is TRBJ2-3, the V gene TRBV19; 9 nucleotides agree with TRBD2. This CDR3 has 15 residues. The V segment lost 1 base and the J segment 3 bases; nucleotides outside the gene matches: 2. Germline CDR1 LNHDA, CDR2 SQIVND (reference sequence). As DNA, the CDR3 is TGTGCCAGTAGTATAGTAGCGGGAGCTACAGATACGCAGTATTTT. Encoded protein: CASSIVAGATDTQYF.

The chain combines TRBV15 with TRBJ2-7; D call uncertain. Germline V CDR1 and CDR2: LNHNV, YYDKDF (reference sequence). With 3 bases removed from V and 3 bases from J, the gap between germline ends came to 9 bases. This CDR3 region has 13 residues. This CDR3 reads CATSSWVLYEQYF. The CDR3 DNA follows: TGTGCCACCAGCAGTTGGGTCCTCTACGAGCAGTACTTC.

CDR3 in amino acids: CASSWDRRMNTEAFF. The DNA of the CDR3 is TGCGCCAGCAGCTGGGACAGGCGAATGAACACTGAAGCTTTCTTT. The rearrangement uses TRBV5-1 and TRBJ1-1; 8 bases line up with TRBD1. Germline lookup yields CDR1 SGHRS and CDR2 YFSETQ. Losses at the gene ends were 3 bases for V and 0 bases for J; bases not matched to a gene: 4. CDR3 length: 15 residues.

A few counts support this clonotype. In DNA form, the CDR3 reads TGTGCCAGCAGTTCCCGGGGGGCGGATTCACCCCTCCACTTT. It yields the protein CASSSRGADSPLHF. The chain is built from TRBV6-5 and TRBJ1-6, with D tentatively TRBD1 (6 bases). The CDR3 spans 14 residues. V lost 4 bases and J lost 8, with 12 bases in between. Germline CDR1 MNHEY, CDR2 SVGAGI.

This clonotype appeared a few times. This chain links TRBV4-1 with TRBJ2-3; tentatively, D is TRBD1 (6 bases). V was clipped by 0 bases and J by 4 bases, with 14 bases between them. Germline-derived CDR1 and CDR2 are MGHRA and YSYEKL. The CDR3 loop spans 16 amino acids. The CDR3 DNA sequence: TGCGCCAGCAGCCAAGACCGACAGGCGGGTTCAGATACGCAGTATTTT. Protein product: CASSQDRQAGSDTQYF.

Only a few counts were recorded for this clonotype. This sequence joins TRBV28 and TRBJ2-7, with D perhaps matching TRBD1 (5 bases). The DNA end lines up better with TRBJ1-2; the J call may be wrong. CDR1 and CDR2 (germline): MDHEN, SYDVKM. This CDR3 is built from 14 residues. In nucleotides, the CDR3 is TGTGCCAGCAGGCCTCAGGGAAGGGGCTACGGCTACACCTTC. Protein product: CASRPQGRGYGYTF.

V usage is TRBV7-2 and J usage is TRBJ2-7, with D possibly TRBD2 on 6 matching bases. With 5 bases removed from V and 3 bases from J, the gap between germline ends came to 23 bases. The CDR3 runs to 17 residues. Germline V gene data show CDR1 as SGHTA and CDR2 as FQGNSA. The CDR3, as DNA: TGTGCCAGCAGCCCCTCTCCCGAACTAGCCGCCGACTACGAGCAGTACTTC. Its translation is CASSPSPELAADYEQYF.

The chain recombines TRBV19 with TRBJ1-1, with D possibly being TRBD1 (5 bases). Trimming left V 11 bases short and J 3 bases short, with 13 bases between. Looked up from germline, CDR1 is LNHDA and CDR2 is SQIVND (reference sequence). This CDR3 contains 12 residues. For the CDR3, the DNA is TGTGCCGCCGGGGAGGGGCACACTGAAGCTTTCTTT. This sequence encodes CAAGEGHTEAFF.